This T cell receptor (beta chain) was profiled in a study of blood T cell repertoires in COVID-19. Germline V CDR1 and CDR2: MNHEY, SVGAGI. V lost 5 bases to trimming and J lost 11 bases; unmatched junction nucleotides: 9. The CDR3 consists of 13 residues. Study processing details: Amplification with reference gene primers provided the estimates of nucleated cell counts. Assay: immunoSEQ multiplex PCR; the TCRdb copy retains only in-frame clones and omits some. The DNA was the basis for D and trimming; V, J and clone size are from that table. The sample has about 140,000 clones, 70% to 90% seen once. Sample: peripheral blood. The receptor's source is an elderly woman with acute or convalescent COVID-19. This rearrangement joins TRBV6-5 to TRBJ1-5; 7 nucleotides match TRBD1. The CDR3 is CASSTDRSGAQHF. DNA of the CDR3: TGTGCCAGCAGTACGGACAGGTCTGGGGCCCAGCATTTT.